This T cell receptor beta chain was documented in a study of blood T cell repertoires in COVID-19. Whole-study context: Acute and convalescent COVID-19 samples came from the United States, Italy and Spain.

In the original workflow: From reference gene primer amplification, estimates of nucleated cell counts were derived. The data were produced by immunoSEQ multiplex PCR, yet TCRdb's version contains in-frame clones alone and is incomplete. From that table come the V and J calls and clone size; the DNA was used to work out D and trimming. Of 250,000 or so clones listed, about nine tenths are singletons. This CDR3 has 13 residues. Trimming shortened V by 5 bases and J by 9 bases, and 11 bases separated the two germline ends. Looked up from germline, CDR1 is MNHEY and CDR2 is SMNVEV (reference sequence). Sequences were obtained from peripheral blood. The receptor comes from a man aged 55 to 70 with acute or convalescent COVID-19. The chain recombines TRBV27 with TRBJ1-6, with D unresolved. The CDR3 here is CASSPFRGSPLHF. In DNA form, the CDR3 reads TGTGCCAGCAGTCCCTTTCGCGGTTCACCCCTCCACTTT.